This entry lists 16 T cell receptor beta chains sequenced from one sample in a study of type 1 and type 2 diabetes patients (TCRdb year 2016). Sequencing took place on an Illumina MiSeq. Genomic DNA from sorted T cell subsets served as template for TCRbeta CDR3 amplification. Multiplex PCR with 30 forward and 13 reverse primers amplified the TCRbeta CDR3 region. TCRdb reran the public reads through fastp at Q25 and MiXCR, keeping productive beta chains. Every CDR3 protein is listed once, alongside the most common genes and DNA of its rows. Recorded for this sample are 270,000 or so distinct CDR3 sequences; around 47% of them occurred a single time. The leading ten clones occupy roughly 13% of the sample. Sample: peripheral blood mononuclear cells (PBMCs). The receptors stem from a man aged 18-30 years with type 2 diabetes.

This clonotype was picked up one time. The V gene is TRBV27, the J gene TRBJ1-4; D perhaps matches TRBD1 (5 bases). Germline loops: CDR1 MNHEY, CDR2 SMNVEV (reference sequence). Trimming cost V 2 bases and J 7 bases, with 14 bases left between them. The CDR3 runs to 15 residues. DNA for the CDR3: TGTGCCAGCAGTTTAAGGGGCCAGGGACCTGAAAAACTGTTTTTT. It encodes CASSLRGQGPEKLFF.

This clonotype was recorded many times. CDR3 amino acids: CASSLESTDTQYF. CDR3 DNA sequence: TGCGCCAGCAGCTTGGAAAGCACAGATACGCAGTATTTT. The rearrangement links TRBV5-1 to TRBJ2-3, with unresolved D. The germline CDR1 and CDR2 sequences are SGHRS and YFSETQ. V was shortened by 0 bases and J by 0 bases, with 2 bases between the two germline ends. The CDR3 loop spans 13 amino acids.

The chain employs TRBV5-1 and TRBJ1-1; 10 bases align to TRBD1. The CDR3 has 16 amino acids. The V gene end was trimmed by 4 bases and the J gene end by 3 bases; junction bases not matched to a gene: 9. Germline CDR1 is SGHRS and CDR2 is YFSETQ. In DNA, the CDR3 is TGCGCCAGCAGCCCCGGGACAGGGGTGGTAGACACTGAAGCTTTCTTT. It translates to CASSPGTGVVDTEAFF.

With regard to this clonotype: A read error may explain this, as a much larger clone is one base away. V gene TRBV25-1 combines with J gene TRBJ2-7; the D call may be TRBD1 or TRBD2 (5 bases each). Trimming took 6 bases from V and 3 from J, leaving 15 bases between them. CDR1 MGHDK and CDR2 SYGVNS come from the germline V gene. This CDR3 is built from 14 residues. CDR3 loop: CASSPGKGDYEQYF. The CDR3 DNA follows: TGTGCCAGCAGCCCCGGGAAAGGGGACTACGAGCAGTACTTC.

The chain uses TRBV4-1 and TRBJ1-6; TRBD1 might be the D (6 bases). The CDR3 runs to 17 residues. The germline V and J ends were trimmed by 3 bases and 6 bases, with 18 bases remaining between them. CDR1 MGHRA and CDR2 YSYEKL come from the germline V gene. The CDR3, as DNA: TGCGCCAGCAGCCACCGAAATGGTGGACAGCTTAATTCACCCCTCCACTTT. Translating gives CASSHRNGGQLNSPLHF.

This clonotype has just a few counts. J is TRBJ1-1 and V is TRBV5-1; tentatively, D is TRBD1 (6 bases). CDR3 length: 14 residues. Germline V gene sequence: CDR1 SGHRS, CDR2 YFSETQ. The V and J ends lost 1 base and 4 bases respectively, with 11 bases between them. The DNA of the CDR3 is TGCGCCAGCAGCTTGCAGGGGCTCAGCACTGAAGCTTTCTTT. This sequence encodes CASSLQGLSTEAFF.

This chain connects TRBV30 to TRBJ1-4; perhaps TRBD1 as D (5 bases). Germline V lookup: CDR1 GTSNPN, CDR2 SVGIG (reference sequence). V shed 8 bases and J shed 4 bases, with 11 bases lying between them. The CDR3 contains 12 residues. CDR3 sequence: CAGRVGNEKLFF. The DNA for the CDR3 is TGTGCCGGCAGGGTGGGTAATGAAAAACTGTTTTTT.

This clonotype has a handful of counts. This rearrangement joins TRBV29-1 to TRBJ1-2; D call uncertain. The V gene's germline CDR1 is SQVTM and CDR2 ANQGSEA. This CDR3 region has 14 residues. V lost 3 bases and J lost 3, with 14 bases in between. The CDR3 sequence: CSVEMFEYHYGYTF. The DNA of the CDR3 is TGCAGCGTTGAGATGTTCGAATATCACTATGGCTACACCTTC.

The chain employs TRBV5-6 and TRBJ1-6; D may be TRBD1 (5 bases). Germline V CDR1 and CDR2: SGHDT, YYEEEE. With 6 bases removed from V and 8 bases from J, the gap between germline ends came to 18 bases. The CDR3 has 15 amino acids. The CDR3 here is CASKGATLFDSPLHF. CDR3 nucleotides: TGTGCCAGCAAAGGGGCCACATTATTCGATTCACCCCTCCACTTT. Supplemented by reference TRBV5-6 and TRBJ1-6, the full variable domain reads DAGVTQSPTHLIKTRGQQVTLRCSPKSGHDTVSWYQQALGQGPQFIFQYYEEEERQRGNFPDRFSGHQFPNYSSELNVNALLLGDSALYLCASKGATLFDSPLHFGNGTRLTVT.

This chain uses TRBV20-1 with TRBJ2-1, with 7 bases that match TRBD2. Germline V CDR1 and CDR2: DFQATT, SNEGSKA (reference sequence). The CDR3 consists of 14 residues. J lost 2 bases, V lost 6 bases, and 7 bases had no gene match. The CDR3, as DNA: TGCAGTGCCTCCCCAGCGGGGACCTACAATGAGCAGTTCTTC. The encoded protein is CSASPAGTYNEQFF.

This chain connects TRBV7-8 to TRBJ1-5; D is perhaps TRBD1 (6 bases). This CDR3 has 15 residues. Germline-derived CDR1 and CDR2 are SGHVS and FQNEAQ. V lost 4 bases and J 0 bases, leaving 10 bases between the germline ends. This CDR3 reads CASSSRGYSNQPQHF. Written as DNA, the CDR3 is TGTGCCAGCAGCTCCAGGGGCTATAGCAATCAGCCCCAGCATTTT.

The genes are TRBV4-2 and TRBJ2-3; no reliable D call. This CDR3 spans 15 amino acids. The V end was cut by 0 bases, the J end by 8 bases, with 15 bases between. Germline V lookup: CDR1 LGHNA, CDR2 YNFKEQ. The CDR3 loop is CASSQDLGLSPTQYF. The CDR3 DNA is TGTGCCAGCAGCCAAGATCTGGGCCTATCCCCTACGCAGTATTTT.

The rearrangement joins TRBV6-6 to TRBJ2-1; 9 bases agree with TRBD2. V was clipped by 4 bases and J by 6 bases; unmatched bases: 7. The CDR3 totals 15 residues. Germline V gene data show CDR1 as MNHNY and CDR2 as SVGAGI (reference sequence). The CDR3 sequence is CASSLGASGANEQFF. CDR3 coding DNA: TGTGCCAGCAGTTTGGGGGCTAGCGGGGCCAATGAGCAGTTCTTC.

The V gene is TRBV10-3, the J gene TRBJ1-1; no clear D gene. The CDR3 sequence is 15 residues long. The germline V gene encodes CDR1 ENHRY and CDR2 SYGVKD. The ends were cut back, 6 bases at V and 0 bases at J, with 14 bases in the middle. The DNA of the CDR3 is TGTGCCATCAGCCCCTCCGCGGGGATGAACACTGAAGCTTTCTTT. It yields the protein CAISPSAGMNTEAFF.

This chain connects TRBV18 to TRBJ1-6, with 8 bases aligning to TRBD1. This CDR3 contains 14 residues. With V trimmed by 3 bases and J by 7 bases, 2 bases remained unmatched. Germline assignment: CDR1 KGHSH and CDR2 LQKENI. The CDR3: CASSPDRENSPLHF. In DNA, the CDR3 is TGTGCCAGCTCACCGGACAGGGAGAATTCACCCCTCCACTTT.

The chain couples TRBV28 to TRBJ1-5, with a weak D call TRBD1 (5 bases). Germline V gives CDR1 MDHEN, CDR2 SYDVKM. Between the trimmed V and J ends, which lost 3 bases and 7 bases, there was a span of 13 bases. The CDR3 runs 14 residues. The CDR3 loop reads CASSFLGDQQPQHF. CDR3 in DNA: TGTGCCAGCAGTTTTTTGGGGGATCAACAGCCCCAGCATTTT.